This TCR beta chain appears in the sequencing data of a study of cytomegalovirus exposure and HLA in healthy donors. Across the whole study: Earlier work reported 110 million or so unique TCR beta sequences from 180 million or so T cells. Overall study results and limits: It was reportedly the case that the classifier diagnosed cytomegalovirus status with high specificity and sensitivity.

Looked up from germline, CDR1 is SGHRS and CDR2 is YFSETQ. This CDR3 is built from 15 residues. Trimming left V 0 bases short and J 5 bases short, with 12 bases between. This PCR relied on a set of 60 Vbeta primers and 13 Jbeta primers. Produced via immunoSEQ multiplex PCR; TCRdb's table is partial and in-frame only. The table includes roughly 150,000 clones, roughly 79% detected once. About this clone: Its antigen is undetermined.

This receptor was obtained from a woman in her twenties or thirties in good health and CMV-seronegative. The sample consisted of PBMCs. V is TRBV5-1 and J is TRBJ1-5; a possible D gene is TRBD1 (5 bases). CDR3 nucleotides: TGCGCCAGCAGCTTGGTGGGGCGTGCGGATCAGCCCCAGCATTTT. Its translation is CASSLVGRADQPQHF.